The rows below give T cell receptor beta chains drawn from one sample of a study of long-term antiretroviral therapy in people with HIV. Profiled with immunoSEQ multiplex PCR; TCRdb holds only in-frame clones, not every one. The data contain about 7,600 clones, around 73% of them singletons. The sequencing used unsorted PBMCs, collected 0.2 years after starting antiretroviral therapy. These receptors all stem from a man aged 40-50 years with HIV. The CDR3 runs from the conserved cysteine through the conserved F or W. D genes are given only for firm matches. Rows give clone size only sometimes, using once, few, many, or a class for an expanded clone.

J gene: TRBJ2-1; D gene: -; V gene: TRBV5-6; clone size: few; CDR3 DNA: TGTGCCAGCAGCCTTAAACCCTCCAATGAGCAGTTCTTC; CDR3 protein: CASSLKPSNEQFF
J gene: TRBJ1-5; D gene: -; V gene: TRBV19; clone size: -; CDR3 DNA: TGTGCCAGTAGTATGTCTAGGATGAATAGCAATCAGCCCCAGCATTTT; CDR3 protein: CASSMSRMNSNQPQHF
J gene: TRBJ1-4; D gene: -; V gene: TRBV5-4; clone size: -; CDR3 DNA: TGTGCCAGCAGCTTGGGAGGGCAGGCTAATGAAAAACTGTTTTTT; CDR3 protein: CASSLGGQANEKLFF
J gene: TRBJ2-7; D gene: -; V gene: TRBV19; clone size: -; CDR3 DNA: TGTGCCAGTAGTATGGCGCGGGGCCCCTACGAGCAGTACTTC; CDR3 protein: CASSMARGPYEQYF
J gene: TRBJ2-1; D gene: TRBD2; V gene: TRBV19; clone size: -; CDR3 DNA: TGTGCCAGTAGTCTCGTAGCGGGCCCTCACAATGAGCAGTTCTTC; CDR3 protein: CASSLVAGPHNEQFF
J gene: TRBJ2-2; D gene: -; V gene: TRBV9; clone size: -; CDR3 DNA: TGTGCCAGCAAGGGCCTCGCCAACACCGGGGAGCTGTTTTTT; CDR3 protein: CASKGLANTGELFF
J gene: TRBJ2-7; D gene: TRBD2; V gene: TRBV7-2; clone size: -; CDR3 DNA: TGTGCCAGCAGCTTCGACGGACTAGGCGAGCAGTACTTC; CDR3 protein: CASSFDGLGEQYF
J gene: TRBJ2-1; D gene: -; V gene: TRBV25-1; clone size: once; CDR3 DNA: TGTGCCAGCAGTGAATCGAAAGGCGACTACAATGAGCAGTTCTTC; CDR3 protein: CASSESKGDYNEQFF
J gene: TRBJ2-1; D gene: -; V gene: TRBV9; clone size: -; CDR3 DNA: TGTGCCAGCAGCGGTCTGGGGGCGGGTGAGCAGTTCTTC; CDR3 protein: CASSGLGAGEQFF
J gene: TRBJ2-7; D gene: -; V gene: TRBV4-2; clone size: -; CDR3 DNA: TGTGCCAGCAGCCAAGAGCACGGGGGCGGGTACGAGCAGTACTTC; CDR3 protein: CASSQEHGGGYEQYF
J gene: TRBJ2-6; D gene: -; V gene: TRBV7-6; clone size: -; CDR3 DNA: TGTGCCAGCAGCTTAGTAGGGGGAGGGGATGGGGCCAACGTCCTGACTTTC; CDR3 protein: CASSLVGGGDGANVLTF
J gene: TRBJ2-3; D gene: -; V gene: TRBV18; clone size: -; CDR3 DNA: TGTGCCAGCTCACCACCGGAGAATACAGATACGCAGTATTTT; CDR3 protein: CASSPPENTDTQYF
J gene: TRBJ1-4; D gene: -; V gene: TRBV4-1; clone size: -; CDR3 DNA: TGCGCCAGCAGCCAAGGTCCGAGCGCAACTAATGAAAAACTGTTTTTT; CDR3 protein: CASSQGPSATNEKLFF
J gene: TRBJ1-2; D gene: -; V gene: TRBV27; clone size: -; CDR3 DNA: TGTGCCAGCAGTTCGACAGTAAACTATGGCTACACCTTC; CDR3 protein: CASSSTVNYGYTF
J gene: TRBJ2-2; D gene: TRBD2; V gene: TRBV9; clone size: -; CDR3 DNA: TGTGCCAGCAGCCTTGGGACTAGCGGGCCGAACACCGGGGAGCTGTTTTTT; CDR3 protein: CASSLGTSGPNTGELFF
J gene: TRBJ1-1; D gene: -; V gene: TRBV7-9; clone size: -; CDR3 DNA: TGTGCCAGCAGCTTACGGGCCGGACTGGAGAACACTGAAGCTTTCTTT; CDR3 protein: CASSLRAGLENTEAFF
J gene: TRBJ1-1; D gene: TRBD1; V gene: TRBV27; clone size: few; CDR3 DNA: TGTGCCAGCTCGATAGGGGGCAACACTGAAGCTTTCTTT; CDR3 protein: CASSIGGNTEAFF
J gene: TRBJ2-1; D gene: -; V gene: TRBV9; clone size: -; CDR3 DNA: TGTGCCAGCAGCGTAGCGGAAGGGGATTCGGGGGATGAGCAGTTCTTC; CDR3 protein: CASSVAEGDSGDEQFF
J gene: TRBJ2-7; D gene: TRBD2; V gene: TRBV6-1; clone size: -; CDR3 DNA: TGTGCCAGCAGTGATCTGGGACTAGCTGGGCGGGCTGACAAATACTTC; CDR3 protein: CASSDLGLAGRADKYF
J gene: TRBJ1-6; D gene: -; V gene: TRBV6-1; clone size: -; CDR3 DNA: TGTGCCAGCAGTGATTGGGGTGAGGGGTCACCCCTCCACTTT; CDR3 protein: CASSDWGEGSPLHF
J gene: TRBJ2-7; D gene: -; V gene: TRBV6-6; clone size: -; CDR3 DNA: TGTGCCAGCAGTTACTCGGGTCCGTACGAGCAGTACTTC; CDR3 protein: CASSYSGPYEQYF
J gene: TRBJ1-2; D gene: -; V gene: TRBV5-5; clone size: -; CDR3 DNA: TGTGCCAGCAGCTTGATGATACTGCCAGACTCAGATGGCTACACCTTC; CDR3 protein: CASSLMILPDSDGYTF
J gene: TRBJ2-2; D gene: TRBD1; V gene: TRBV5-5; clone size: -; CDR3 DNA: TGTGCCAGCAGCGGTCCGGGACAGGGGACCACCGGGGAGCTGTTTTTT; CDR3 protein: CASSGPGQGTTGELFF
J gene: TRBJ2-2; D gene: -; V gene: TRBV27; clone size: -; CDR3 DNA: TGTGCCAGCAGTTTGGTGGGGGCACTGAACACCGGGGAGCTGTTTTTT; CDR3 protein: CASSLVGALNTGELFF
J gene: TRBJ1-1; D gene: -; V gene: TRBV19; clone size: -; CDR3 DNA: TGTGCCAGTAGTATATCGACAGTCATGAACACTGAAGCTTTCTTT; CDR3 protein: CASSISTVMNTEAFF
J gene: TRBJ2-7; D gene: TRBD1; V gene: TRBV2; clone size: -; CDR3 DNA: TGTGCCAGCATGTTCGACAGGGGGCACGAGCAGTACTTC; CDR3 protein: CASMFDRGHEQYF
J gene: TRBJ1-2; D gene: -; V gene: TRBV29-1; clone size: -; CDR3 DNA: TGCAGCGTTTCCCAGGAGTTCGGCTACACCTTC; CDR3 protein: CSVSQEFGYTF
J gene: TRBJ2-1; D gene: -; V gene: TRBV14; clone size: medium-sized; CDR3 DNA: TGTGCCAGCAGCCAAGCCCGGGATAGGGTCTTCGATGAGCAGTTCTTC; CDR3 protein: CASSQARDRVFDEQFF
J gene: TRBJ2-2; D gene: -; V gene: TRBV6-5; clone size: -; CDR3 DNA: TGTGCCAGCAGTTACTCCAACGGTGCCGGGGAGCTGTTTTTT; CDR3 protein: CASSYSNGAGELFF
J gene: TRBJ2-7; D gene: TRBD1; V gene: TRBV2; clone size: few; CDR3 DNA: TGTGCCAGCAGTGAAGCTGCAGATGGGACAGATCTCGGGTACGAGCAGTACTTC; CDR3 protein: CASSEAADGTDLGYEQYF
J gene: TRBJ1-2; D gene: -; V gene: TRBV4-1; clone size: -; CDR3 DNA: TGCGCCAGCAGCCTCGGGAAGGGAAATGGCTACACCTTC; CDR3 protein: CASSLGKGNGYTF
J gene: TRBJ2-5; D gene: -; V gene: TRBV7-3; clone size: -; CDR3 DNA: TGTGCCAGCAGCGAAGGTATCCAAGAGACCCAGTACTTC; CDR3 protein: CASSEGIQETQYF
J gene: TRBJ1-1; D gene: TRBD1; V gene: TRBV6-1; clone size: -; CDR3 DNA: TGTGCCAGCAGTGAAAGTATACAGGGGATCCCGGGAGCTTTCTTT; CDR3 protein: CASSESIQGIPGAFF
J gene: TRBJ2-7; D gene: TRBD1; V gene: TRBV5-1; clone size: -; CDR3 DNA: TGCGCCAGCAGCCCCAAGGGGACAGGGGGTTTCCACGAGCAGTACTTC; CDR3 protein: CASSPKGTGGFHEQYF
J gene: TRBJ2-3; D gene: -; V gene: TRBV5-1; clone size: -; CDR3 DNA: TGCGCCAGCAGCTTATCAAACGGCGATACGCAGTATTTT; CDR3 protein: CASSLSNGDTQYF
J gene: TRBJ2-7; D gene: -; V gene: TRBV29-1; clone size: -; CDR3 DNA: TGCAGCGTTGAAGGTGGCGGGGACGAGCAGTACTTC; CDR3 protein: CSVEGGGDEQYF
J gene: TRBJ2-7; D gene: -; V gene: TRBV5-1; clone size: few; CDR3 DNA: TGCGCCAGCAGTCCAAGTCCCTCTCTGTACGAGCAGTACTTC; CDR3 protein: CASSPSPSLYEQYF
J gene: TRBJ1-4; D gene: -; V gene: TRBV15; clone size: -; CDR3 DNA: TGTGCCACCAGCAGAGGAGGCGGGGTGAGGGTCGATGAAAAACTGTTTTTT; CDR3 protein: CATSRGGGVRVDEKLFF
J gene: TRBJ2-7; D gene: -; V gene: TRBV6-6; clone size: -; CDR3 DNA: TGTGCCAGCAGTCACCGGACTTCCGAGCAGTACTTC; CDR3 protein: CASSHRTSEQYF
J gene: TRBJ2-7; D gene: -; V gene: TRBV2; clone size: few; CDR3 DNA: TGTGCCAGCAGGGGGACACCGTCCTACGAGCAGTACTTC; CDR3 protein: CASRGTPSYEQYF
J gene: TRBJ1-4; D gene: TRBD1; V gene: TRBV5-1; clone size: -; CDR3 DNA: TGCGCCAGCAGCTTGGTGACAGGGGCTAATGAAAAACTGTTTTTT; CDR3 protein: CASSLVTGANEKLFF
J gene: TRBJ1-6; D gene: TRBD1; V gene: TRBV5-1; clone size: few; CDR3 DNA: TGCGCCAGCAGCTTGGGTGGGACAGGATCCTATTCACCCCTCCACTTT; CDR3 protein: CASSLGGTGSYSPLHF
J gene: TRBJ1-5; D gene: -; V gene: TRBV2; clone size: -; CDR3 DNA: TGTGCCAGCAGTAATCAGGGGCGAGATCAGCTCCAGCATTTT; CDR3 protein: CASSNQGRDQLQHF
J gene: TRBJ2-7; D gene: TRBD1; V gene: TRBV7-3; clone size: few; CDR3 DNA: TGTGCCAGCAGCCTCGGACAGGGGGCCTACGAGCAGTACTTC; CDR3 protein: CASSLGQGAYEQYF
J gene: TRBJ1-3; D gene: -; V gene: TRBV5-1; clone size: -; CDR3 DNA: TGCGCCAGCAGCTTGGTTAGCCAGGGGAGTGGAAACACCATATATTTT; CDR3 protein: CASSLVSQGSGNTIYF
J gene: TRBJ1-3; D gene: -; V gene: TRBV18; clone size: -; CDR3 DNA: TGTGCCAGCTCCCCTCCAGGGTTGTCAGGAAACACCATATATTTT; CDR3 protein: CASSPPGLSGNTIYF
J gene: TRBJ2-7; D gene: -; V gene: TRBV11-2; clone size: -; CDR3 DNA: TGTGCCAGCACCGATCCGGGACAACAATACGAGCAGTACTTC; CDR3 protein: CASTDPGQQYEQYF
J gene: TRBJ1-1; D gene: -; V gene: TRBV4-2; clone size: -; CDR3 DNA: TGTGCCAGCAGCCAAGAGTGGCAACTGAACACTGAAGCTTTCTTT; CDR3 protein: CASSQEWQLNTEAFF
J gene: TRBJ1-2; D gene: -; V gene: TRBV5-1; clone size: -; CDR3 DNA: TGCGCCAGCAGCTCAGCCCCAGGGACGGGCTACACCTTC; CDR3 protein: CASSSAPGTGYTF
J gene: TRBJ2-7; D gene: TRBD2; V gene: TRBV2; clone size: -; CDR3 DNA: TGTGCCAGCAGTGCTAGCGGGGTTATCTACGAGCAGTACTTC; CDR3 protein: CASSASGVIYEQYF
J gene: TRBJ2-7; D gene: -; V gene: TRBV27; clone size: -; CDR3 DNA: TGTGCCAGCAGGACAGGTTCGGGGGAGCAGTACTTC; CDR3 protein: CASRTGSGEQYF
J gene: TRBJ2-5; D gene: TRBD2; V gene: TRBV30; clone size: -; CDR3 DNA: TGTGCCTGGAGTGAACTAGCGGGGTTCCAAGAGACCCAGTACTTC; CDR3 protein: CAWSELAGFQETQYF
J gene: TRBJ2-7; D gene: -; V gene: TRBV15; clone size: -; CDR3 DNA: TGTGCCACCAGCAGAGATCCCGGGGACCTAGTCTACGAGCAGTACTTC; CDR3 protein: CATSRDPGDLVYEQYF
J gene: TRBJ2-5; D gene: -; V gene: TRBV6-5; clone size: -; CDR3 DNA: TGTGCCAGCAGCTACGAAGAGACCCAGTACTTC; CDR3 protein: CASSYEETQYF
J gene: TRBJ2-7; D gene: TRBD2; V gene: TRBV4-1; clone size: -; CDR3 DNA: TGCGCCAGCAGCCAAGCTGAGGCGGGGGTCTACGAGCAGTACTTC; CDR3 protein: CASSQAEAGVYEQYF